Listed here is a single TCR beta chain. Its antigen specificity is not known. The sample holds no much larger clone one base away, and base qualities are not on file. The donors were roughly 38 Caucasian individuals from Russia, aged roughly 6 to 100 years, who were systemically healthy. Each donor gave roughly 9.5 milliliters of peripheral blood, collected into EDTA-treated Vacutainer tubes. PBMCs were isolated by Ficoll-Paque density-gradient centrifugation, with at least 6 million obtained per sample. Total RNA, at least 6 micrograms per sample, was extracted from PBMCs with Trizol reagent. For every donor, an aliquot of PBMCs went through flow cytometry to measure the percentages of naive CD45RAhigh/CD27high T cells. The entry originates in a study of blood T cells in healthy people across ages (dated by TCRdb to 2013 to 2016). With respect to the entire study: In model experiments, roughly one uniquely barcoded TCR beta cDNA molecule per two T cells was captured by template switching. Age-related changes in TCR beta repertoire diversity were measured in the study by deep sequencing normalized with unique cDNA molecular identifiers. The donors were divided into four age groups: young (average roughly 17 years), middle-aged (about 40), aged (62) and long-lived (82). To avoid experimental bias, donors of different ages were spread randomly across the sequencing lanes. The study analyzed two additional independent replicas of 1 million unique cDNA reads from the same blood draw for two donors, one aged 18 to 30 and one aged 80 or older.

Library preparation was by 5' RACE. TCRdb lists the instrument as Illumina HiSeq 2500. A second PCR of about 6 to 11 cycles was performed with a sample-barcoded 5' primer and a J-beta primer mix. A unique molecular identifier was introduced onto each TCR beta cDNA molecule by a template-switch 5' adaptor carrying 12 random nucleotides. At least 3 million CDR3-containing paired-end reads were obtained from each sample. First-strand cDNA was synthesized from all RNA with the Mint cDNA synthesis kit, primed by a TRBC-specific oligonucleotide. Following uracil-DNA glycosylase treatment, all cDNA underwent a first 18-cycle PCR with the universal primers M1SS and BC2_uni_R. In the original analysis: For normalization, 1 million high-quality reads, each with a distinct molecular identifier, were randomly selected from each sample. Instead of being binned into consensus sequences, reads that shared molecular identifiers were thrown out. MiTCR, run with a Q25 quality threshold and the strictest error-elimination algorithm, handled CDR3 identification, clonotype clustering and error correction. A nonparametric unseen species model with Euler transformation was used to estimate lower-bound total TCR beta diversity. TCRdb reprocessed the public reads (quality trimming at Q25 with fastp, clone calling with MiXCR) and kept in-frame beta chains. Duplicate CDR3 protein sequences are folded into a single record with the most common DNA and genes. These V and J calls derive from TCRdb rather than the authors' analysis. The table for this sample lists 780,000 or so distinct CDR3 sequences; 53% of them were counted only once. Roughly two fifths of the sample belongs to the ten largest clones.

V is trimmed back by 7 bases and J by 2 bases, and the junction contains 10 bases that no gene match accounts for. The CDR3 numbers 15 residues from cysteine through phenylalanine. Of all the DNA, just the CDR3 is kept, 45 bases in frame from base 1. Taken from the germline V gene, the CDR1 and CDR2 loops are SQVTM and ANQGSEA. The research as a whole found: The long-lived group showed more naive CD4+ T cells, fewer expanded clones and increased TCR diversity than the aged group, suggesting age selection. Estimates of total diversity based on one million sequenced T cells were considered lower bounds and underestimates. Because the CMV infection status of the donors was unknown, age-related changes in expanded clonotypes may potentially have been confounded. There was a strong correlation between observed TCR beta diversity and the percentage of naive T cells measured by flow cytometry. Observed TCR beta diversity per million T cells fell roughly linearly with age, and a significant reduction was already apparent by age about 38. Because profiling used bulk unsorted PBMCs, naive and antigen-experienced compartments could not be compared conclusively.

The V and J genes are TRBV29-1 and TRBJ2-7; TRBD2 matches 11 bases in the middle. This sequence was found in a man older than 75 in good health. What was sequenced was blood. The bases are TGCAGCGACTCCCTAACTAGCGGGAGCCCCTACGAGCAGTACTTC. This yields the protein CSDSLTSGSPYEQYF.